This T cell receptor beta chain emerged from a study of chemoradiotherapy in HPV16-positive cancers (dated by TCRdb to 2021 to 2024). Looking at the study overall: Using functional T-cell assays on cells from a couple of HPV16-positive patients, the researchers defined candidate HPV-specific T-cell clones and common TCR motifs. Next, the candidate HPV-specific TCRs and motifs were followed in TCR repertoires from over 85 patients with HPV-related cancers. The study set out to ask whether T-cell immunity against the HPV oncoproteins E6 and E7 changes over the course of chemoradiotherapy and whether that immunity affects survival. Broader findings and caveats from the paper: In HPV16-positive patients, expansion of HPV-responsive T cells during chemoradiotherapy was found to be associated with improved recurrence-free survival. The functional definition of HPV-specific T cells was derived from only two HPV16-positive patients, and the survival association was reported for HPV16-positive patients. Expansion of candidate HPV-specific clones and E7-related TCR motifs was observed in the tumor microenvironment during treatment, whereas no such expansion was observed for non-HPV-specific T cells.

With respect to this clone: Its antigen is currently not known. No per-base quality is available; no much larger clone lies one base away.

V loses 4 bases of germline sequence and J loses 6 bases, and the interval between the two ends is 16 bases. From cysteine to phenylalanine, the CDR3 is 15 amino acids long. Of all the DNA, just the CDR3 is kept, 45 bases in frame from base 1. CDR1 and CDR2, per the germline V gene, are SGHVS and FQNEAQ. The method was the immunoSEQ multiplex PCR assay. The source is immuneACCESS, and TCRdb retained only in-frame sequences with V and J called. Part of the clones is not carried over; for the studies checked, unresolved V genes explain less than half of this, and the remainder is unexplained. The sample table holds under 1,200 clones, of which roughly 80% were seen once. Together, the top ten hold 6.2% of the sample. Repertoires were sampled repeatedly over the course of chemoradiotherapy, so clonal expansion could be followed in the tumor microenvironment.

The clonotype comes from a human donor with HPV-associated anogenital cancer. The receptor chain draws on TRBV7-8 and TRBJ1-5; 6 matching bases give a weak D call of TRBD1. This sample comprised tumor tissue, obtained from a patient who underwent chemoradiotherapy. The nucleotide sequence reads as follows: TGTGCCAGCAGCTCCGTGGGGGCCTGGGGTCAGCCCCAGCATTTT. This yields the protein CASSSVGAWGQPQHF.